Described below is a single T cell receptor beta chain sequence and its context. The V end was cut by 4 bases, the J end by 4 bases, with 11 bases between. The germline V gene encodes CDR1 SQVTM and CDR2 ANQGSEA. CDR3 size: 13 residues. Primers: 60 Vbeta forward and 13 Jbeta reverse. Method: immunoSEQ multiplex PCR; TCRdb's copy keeps in-frame clones and lacks some. The table has about 100,000 clones, about three quarters seen once. These data belong to a study of cytomegalovirus exposure and HLA in healthy donors. The V call is TRBV29-1, the J call TRBJ1-3; D gene uncertain. This clonotype originated in a man in his forties or fifties in good health and CMV-seronegative. Sequenced sample: PBMCs. CDR3 sequence reads: CSVGEGIGNTIYF. In nucleotides, the CDR3 is TGCAGCGTTGGGGAGGGTATCGGAAACACCATATATTTT.